The sequence of this T cell receptor beta chain was determined in a study of blood T cell repertoires in COVID-19. Study-level background: Italy, Spain and the United States were the sources of the convalescent and acute COVID-19 samples. The analysed material was cDNA or gDNA that came from T cells, B-cell-depleted T cells, or PBMCs.

Authors' methods: Amplification of reference gene primers provided the estimated nucleated cell counts. The assay was immunoSEQ multiplex PCR, and TCRdb's table has in-frame clones only and misses some. For V, J and clone size, that table is used; D and trimming come from the DNA. The sample holds roughly 93,000 clones, more than 75% seen once. V shed 1 base and J shed 5 bases, with 15 bases lying between them. This CDR3 spans 16 amino acids. The germline CDR1 and CDR2 sequences are LGHDT and YNNKEL (reference sequence). This clone was seen just once. The chain couples TRBV3-1 (or the pseudogene TRBV3-2) to TRBJ2-1, with a weak D call TRBD2 (6 bases). The sequence was obtained from a human donor in a cohort sampled during active COVID-19. Sequencing was done on a sample of peripheral blood. The chain's CDR3 is CASSQGALARDNEQFF. The DNA of the CDR3 is TGTGCCAGCAGCCAAGGGGCTCTAGCGCGCGACAATGAGCAGTTCTTC.